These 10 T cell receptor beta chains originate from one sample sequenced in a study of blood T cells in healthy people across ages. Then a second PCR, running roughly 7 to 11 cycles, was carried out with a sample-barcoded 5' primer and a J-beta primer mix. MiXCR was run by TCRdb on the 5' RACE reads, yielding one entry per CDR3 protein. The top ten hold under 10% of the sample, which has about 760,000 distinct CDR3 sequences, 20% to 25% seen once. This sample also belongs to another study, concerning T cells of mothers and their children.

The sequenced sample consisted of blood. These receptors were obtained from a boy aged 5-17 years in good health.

The CDR3 sequence is CASTQFSDTDTQYF. In DNA form, the CDR3 reads TGTGCCAGCACCCAATTTAGCGACACAGATACGCAGTATTTT. The chain links TRBV7-2 to TRBJ2-3; D is possibly TRBD2 (5 bases). The V end was cut by 7 bases, the J end by 2 bases, with 13 bases between. From germline, CDR1 is SGHTA and CDR2 FQGNSA. There are 14 residues in the CDR3.

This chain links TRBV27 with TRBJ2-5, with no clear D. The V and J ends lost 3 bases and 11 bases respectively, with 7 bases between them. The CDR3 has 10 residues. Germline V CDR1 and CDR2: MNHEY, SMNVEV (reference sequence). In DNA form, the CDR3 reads TGTGCCAGCAGTTTCCAAGAGCAGTACTTC. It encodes CASSFQEQYF.

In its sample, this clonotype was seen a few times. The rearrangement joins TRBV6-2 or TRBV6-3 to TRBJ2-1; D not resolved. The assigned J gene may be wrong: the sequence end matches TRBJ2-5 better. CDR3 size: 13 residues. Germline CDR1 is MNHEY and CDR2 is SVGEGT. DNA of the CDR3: TGTGCCAGCAATCGAACCCCCCAAGAGACCCAGTACTTC. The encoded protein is CASNRTPQETQYF.

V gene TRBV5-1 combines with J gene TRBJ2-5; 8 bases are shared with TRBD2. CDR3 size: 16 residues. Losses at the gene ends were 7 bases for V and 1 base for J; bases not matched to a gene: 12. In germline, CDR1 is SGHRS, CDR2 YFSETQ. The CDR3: CASEEGLGGFQETQYF. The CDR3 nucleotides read TGCGCCAGCGAGGAGGGACTAGGAGGATTCCAAGAGACCCAGTACTTC. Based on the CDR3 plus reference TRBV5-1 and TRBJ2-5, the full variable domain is KAGVTQTPRYLIKTRGQQVTLSCSPISGHRSVSWYQQTPGQGLQFLFEYFSETQRNKGNFPGRFSGRQFSNSRSEMNVSTLELGDSALYLCASEEGLGGFQETQYFGPGTRLLVL.

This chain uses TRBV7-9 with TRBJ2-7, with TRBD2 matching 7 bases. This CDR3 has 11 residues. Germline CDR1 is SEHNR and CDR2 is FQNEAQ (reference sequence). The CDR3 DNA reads TGTGGTTGGGGCGGGAGCGGCGAGCAGTACTTC. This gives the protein CGWGGSGEQYF.

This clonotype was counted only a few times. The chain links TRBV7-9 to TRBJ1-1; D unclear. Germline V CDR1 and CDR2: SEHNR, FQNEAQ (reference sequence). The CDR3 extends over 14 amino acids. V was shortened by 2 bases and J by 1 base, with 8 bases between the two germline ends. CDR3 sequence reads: CASSLNSENTEAFF. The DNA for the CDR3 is TGTGCCAGCAGCTTAAATTCGGAGAACACTGAAGCTTTCTTT.

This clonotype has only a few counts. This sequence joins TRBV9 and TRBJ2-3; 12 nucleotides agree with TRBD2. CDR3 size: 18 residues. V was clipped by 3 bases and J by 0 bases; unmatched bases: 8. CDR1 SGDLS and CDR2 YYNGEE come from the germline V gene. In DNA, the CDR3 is TGTGCCAGCAGCGCCGGGACTAGCGGGCATAGGAGCACAGATACGCAGTATTTT. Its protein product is CASSAGTSGHRSTDTQYF. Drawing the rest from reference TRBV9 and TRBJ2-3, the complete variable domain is DSGVTQTPKHLITATGQRVTLRCSPRSGDLSVYWYQQSLDQGLQFLIQYYNGEERAKGNILERFSAQQFPDLHSELNLSSLELGDSALYFCASSAGTSGHRSTDTQYFGPGTRLTVL.

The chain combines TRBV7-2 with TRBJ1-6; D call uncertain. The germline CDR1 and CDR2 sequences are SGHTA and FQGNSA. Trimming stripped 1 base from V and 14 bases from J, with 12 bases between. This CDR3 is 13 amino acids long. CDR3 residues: CASSLGQPMALHF. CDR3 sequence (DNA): TGTGCCAGCAGCTTAGGGCAGCCCATGGCCCTCCACTTT.

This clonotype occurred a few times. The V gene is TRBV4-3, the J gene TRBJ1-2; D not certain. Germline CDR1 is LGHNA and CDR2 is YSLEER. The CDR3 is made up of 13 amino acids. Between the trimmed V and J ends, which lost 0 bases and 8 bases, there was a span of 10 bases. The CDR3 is CASSQDLGRGYTF. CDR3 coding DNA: TGCGCCAGCAGCCAAGATCTGGGGAGGGGCTACACCTTC.

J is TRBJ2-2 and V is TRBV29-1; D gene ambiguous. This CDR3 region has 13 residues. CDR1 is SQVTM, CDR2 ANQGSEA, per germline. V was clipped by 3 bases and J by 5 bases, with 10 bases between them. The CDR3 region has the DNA TGCAGCGTTGATGGGCCGCGGACCGGGGAGCTGTTTTTT. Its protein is CSVDGPRTGELFF.